The rows below give T cell receptor beta chains drawn from one sample of a study of tumor-infiltrating lymphocytes in primary liver carcinoma. TCRdb ran MiXCR on the multiplex PCR reads and lists one entry per CDR3 protein. The sample has about 32,000 distinct CDR3 sequences; 76% are singletons. The sequenced material came from liver tumor tissue from sampling region 5. These receptor sequences come from a man in his forties or fifties with primary liver carcinoma and hepatitis B virus infection. The CDR3 runs from the conserved cysteine through the conserved F or W. Each record gives: CDR3 DNA, CDR3 protein, D gene, J gene, V gene, clone size. D genes are given only for firm matches. Clone sizes are given selectively: once, few, many, or a class where the clone is expanded.

TGCAGTGCTAGAGCAGTGGGGGGCAATCAGCCCCGGCATTTC,CSARAVGGNQPRHF,NA,TRBJ1-5,TRBV20-1,NA
TGCGCCAGCAGCCAAGTCGTAACTACCAGCGGCGTAGATACGCAGTATTTT,CASSQVVTTSGVDTQYF,NA,TRBJ2-3,TRBV4-1,NA
TGTGCCAATAGTATCCTGGGACAGCGGATGAACACTGAAGCTTTCTTT,CANSILGQRMNTEAFF,TRBD1,TRBJ1-1,TRBV19,NA
TGCGCCAGCAGTTCGATCAACCTTATCGGCTACACCTTC,CASSSINLIGYTF,NA,TRBJ1-2,TRBV5-1,once
TGTGCCAACAGTGAGGCCCGTACAGGAGAGTACGACCAGTACTTC,CANSEARTGEYDQYF,NA,TRBJ2-7,TRBV10-3,NA
TGTGCCAGCAGTGTAAAGACTAGCGGAGGGAACACCGGGGAGCTGTTTTTT,CASSVKTSGGNTGELFF,TRBD2,TRBJ2-2,TRBV6-5,NA
TGCAGCGTTGAAGAGCGAAAGACAAGGATATACGGGCAGTACTTC,CSVEERKTRIYGQYF,NA,TRBJ2-7,TRBV29-1,once
TGCGCCAGTAGCTTGTATATAGCGGGAGGGTATGGTGAGCAGTTCTTC,CASSLYIAGGYGEQFF,TRBD2,TRBJ2-1,TRBV5-1,NA
TGTGCAAGCAGTTACTCCATAGCGGTCGGGGCCAACGTCCCGACTTTC,CASSYSIAVGANVPTF,NA,TRBJ2-6,TRBV6-5,once
TGTGCCAACGGTTACTTCTTAAGCGGGGAACTGTTTTTT,CANGYFLSGELFF,TRBD2,TRBJ2-2,TRBV6-2/TRBV6-3,NA
TGCAGTGGGAACGGACAGGGGACCTACAATGAGCAGCTCTTC,CSGNGQGTYNEQLF,TRBD1,TRBJ2-1,TRBV29-1,NA
TGCAGCGCCTGGACAGGGCGCAATGAGCGGTTCTTC,CSAWTGRNERFF,TRBD1,TRBJ2-1,TRBV29-1,NA
TGTGCCAGCAGCTTAGAGATAAGCTCCTGCGAGCAGCACTTC,CASSLEISSCEQHF,NA,TRBJ2-7,TRBV7-8,NA
TGTGCCAGCAGCTTACTTCCCGGTGGCACAGATACGCAGTATTTT,CASSLLPGGTDTQYF,NA,TRBJ2-3,TRBV7-8,NA
TGTTCCAGCAGCTCCAGGACAGGGATGACCGGGGAGCTGTTTTTT,CSSSSRTGMTGELFF,TRBD1,TRBJ2-2,TRBV5-6,once
TGTGCCGGCAGTGCCAGCACAGATACGCAGTATTTC,CAGSASTDTQYF,NA,TRBJ2-3,TRBV11-2,NA
TGTGCCAGCAGCCCCCTTCGAGGACCGAACACCGGGGAGCTGTTTTTT,CASSPLRGPNTGELFF,NA,TRBJ2-2,TRBV7-8,few
TGTGCCAACAGTGCCTTACTATCGGGATTAATTTACGAGCACTACTTC,CANSALLSGLIYEHYF,NA,TRBJ2-7,TRBV6-5,NA
TGTGCCATCAGTGAAGCCGGGCAAGAGCAGTACTTC,CAISEAGQEQYF,NA,TRBJ2-7,TRBV10-3,large
TGTGTCAACAGCCAAACTCCTTGCGGGGGGAAAGGGACCCAGTACTTC,CVNSQTPCGGKGTQYF,TRBD2,TRBJ2-5,TRBV11-2,NA
TGTGTCAGCAGAACTGGGACGCACAGTAACACTGAAGCTATCTTT,CVSRTGTHSNTEAIF,NA,TRBJ1-1,TRBV6-6,NA
TGCGCCAGCAACCAAGACAGAATCCCAACCTACGAGCAGTACTTC,CASNQDRIPTYEQYF,NA,TRBJ2-7,TRBV4-3,once
TGTGCCAGCAGGTCACGACATGGAGACAATGAGCGGTTCTTC,CASRSRHGDNERFF,NA,TRBJ2-1,TRBV11-2,NA
TGTGCCAGCAGCTGGGACTACATACCTTACGAGCAGTACTTC,CASSWDYIPYEQYF,TRBD2,TRBJ2-7,TRBV5-4,NA
TGTGCCCGCAGCTTTGAGCCAGGCTATGGCTACACCTTC,CARSFEPGYGYTF,NA,TRBJ1-2,TRBV5-5,NA
TGCAGCGTTGTCGGACAGATCAATCAGCCCCAGCATTTT,CSVVGQINQPQHF,NA,TRBJ1-5,TRBV29-1,NA
TGTGCCAGCAGCTTTGGGGGACGACCGAACACTGAAGCTTTCTTT,CASSFGGRPNTEAFF,NA,TRBJ1-1,TRBV5-4,NA
TGTGCCAGCAGGTTAGCGCGGGAGGTTTACACCGGGGAGTTGTTTTTT,CASRLAREVYTGELFF,TRBD2,TRBJ2-2,TRBV13,NA
TGCGCCAGTACCTGGACAGGGGGGAACACCGGGGAGCTGTTTTTT,CASTWTGGNTGELFF,TRBD1,TRBJ2-2,TRBV5-1,many
TGTGCCAGAAACACCGGTACTAGCAGCACAGATGCGCAGTATTTT,CARNTGTSSTDAQYF,NA,TRBJ2-3,TRBV11-2,NA
TGTGCCAGCAATTACTCGATCGAAGATAGCGAGATGGGCTCCTACGAGCAGTACTTC,CASNYSIEDSEMGSYEQYF,NA,TRBJ2-7,TRBV6-2/TRBV6-3,few
TGTGCCAGCAGCTTAGATCCGTGGTCTAGCGGGAGAGGAGAGACCCAGTACTTC,CASSLDPWSSGRGETQYF,TRBD2,TRBJ2-5,TRBV11-2,medium-sized
TGTGCCAGCAACCAATTGGCGCTTCTAGCGGGAGCGACAAATACGCAGTATTTT,CASNQLALLAGATNTQYF,TRBD2,TRBJ2-3,TRBV4-2,NA
TGCGCCAGCAGGGGTCTAGAGTCCTCCAATGAGCAGTTCTTC,CASRGLESSNEQFF,NA,TRBJ2-1,TRBV5-1,many
TGTGCCAGCAGCTACGGACGGAGCTCCTATGAACAGTACTTC,CASSYGRSSYEQYF,NA,TRBJ2-7,TRBV11-1,NA